This record concerns one T cell receptor (beta chain) sequence. This record belongs to a study of blood T cell repertoires in COVID-19. The CDR3 has 15 residues. V dropped 3 bases and J dropped 2; count of bases not matched to a gene: 4. Germline V gives CDR1 MNHEY, CDR2 SMNVEV (reference sequence). Method: immunoSEQ multiplex PCR; TCRdb's copy keeps in-frame clones and lacks some. The data hold about 300,000 clones, with around 90% observed a single time. This chain connects TRBV27 to TRBJ2-7; 10 positions agree with TRBD2. Specimen: PBMCs or T cells enriched from blood (not recorded which). This TCR was recovered from a woman aged 18-35 years with acute COVID-19. Here the CDR3 DNA reads TGTGCCAGCAGTTTGACTAGCGGGCGACCCTACGAGCAGTACTTC. It codes for CASSLTSGRPYEQYF.